This T cell receptor (beta chain) is from a study of T-cell memory formation after mild COVID-19. Barcoded TCR alpha and TCR beta cDNA libraries with UMIs came from 5'RACE using constant-segment primers. From the 5' RACE reads, TCRdb called clonotypes with MiXCR, one entry per CDR3 protein. Here the sample spans 470,000 or so distinct CDR3 sequences, around 20% being singletons. A remark on this clonotype: Its antigen is unknown.

Overall study findings and caveats: That cross-reactive memory joined was suggested by some responding clones appearing in pre-infection memory. For second-wave clones that peaked at day 37, SARS-CoV-2 specificity went unverified. CD4+ contracting clones were mainly CM and EM; CD8+ ones, EMRA.

CDR1 and CDR2 (germline): DFQATT, SNEGSKA (reference sequence). The CDR3 is 17 residues long. V lost 0 bases and J lost 2, with 19 bases in between. The V gene is TRBV20-1, the J gene TRBJ1-1; D possibly corresponds to TRBD1 (6 bases). The receptor comes from an adult woman who had mild COVID-19 (a few samples of this study predate the infection). Cell type and time point are not known. Input material: PBMCs or a T cell subset sorted from them (not recorded which). CDR3 loop: CSARDLNTGHGNTEAFF. The DNA for the CDR3 is TGCAGTGCTAGAGACCTCAACACGGGACATGGAAACACTGAAGCTTTCTTT.